This TCR beta chain was captured in a study of cytomegalovirus exposure and HLA in healthy donors. Study-wide background: There were 90 million to 140 million unique TCR beta sequences, drawn from 180 million or so T cells, in an earlier analysis.

Both 60 Vbeta primers and 13 Jbeta primers went into the PCR. The table came from immunoSEQ multiplex PCR; TCRdb's copy has only in-frame clones and leaves some out. Its table lists 20,000 to 25,000 clones. Germline lookup yields CDR1 ENHRY and CDR2 SYGVKD. This CDR3 has 13 amino acids. Trimming left V 2 bases short and J 2 bases short, with 6 bases between. This clonotype was obtained from a man between 60 and 75 years old in good health and CMV-seropositive. The sample consisted of PBMCs. The rearrangement uses TRBV10-3 and TRBJ1-2; D ambiguous. CDR3 nucleotide sequence: TGTGCCATCAGTGAGGCGGCAAACTATGGCTACACCTTC. The encoded protein is CAISEAANYGYTF.